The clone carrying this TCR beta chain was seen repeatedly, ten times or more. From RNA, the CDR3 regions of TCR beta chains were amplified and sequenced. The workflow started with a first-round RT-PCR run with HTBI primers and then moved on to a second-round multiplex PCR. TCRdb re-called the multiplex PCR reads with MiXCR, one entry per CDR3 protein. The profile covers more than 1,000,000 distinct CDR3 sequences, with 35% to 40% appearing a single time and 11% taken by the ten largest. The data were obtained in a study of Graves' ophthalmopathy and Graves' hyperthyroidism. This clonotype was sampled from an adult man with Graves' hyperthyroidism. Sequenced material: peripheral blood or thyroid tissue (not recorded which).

CDR3 in amino acids: CASSPRTEETQYF. CDR3 sequence (DNA): TGTGCCAGCTCACCAAGGACAGAAGAGACCCAGTACTTC. The chain is built from TRBV18 and TRBJ2-5; the D gene is possibly TRBD1 (6 bases). V shed 2 bases and J shed 3 bases, with 7 bases lying between them. The CDR3 length is 13 residues. CDR1 is KGHSH, CDR2 LQKENI, per germline.